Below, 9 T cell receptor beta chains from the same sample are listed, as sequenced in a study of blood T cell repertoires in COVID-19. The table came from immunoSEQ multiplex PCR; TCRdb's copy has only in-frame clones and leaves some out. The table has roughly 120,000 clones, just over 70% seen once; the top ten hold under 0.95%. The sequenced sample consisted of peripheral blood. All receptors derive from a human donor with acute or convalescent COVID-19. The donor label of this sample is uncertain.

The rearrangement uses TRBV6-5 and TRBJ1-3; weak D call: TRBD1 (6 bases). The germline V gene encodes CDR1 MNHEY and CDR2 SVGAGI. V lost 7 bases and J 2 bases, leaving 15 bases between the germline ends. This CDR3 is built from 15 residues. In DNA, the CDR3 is TGTGCCAGCACTCGAGACAGGTCGACTGGAAACACCATATATTTT. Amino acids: CASTRDRSTGNTIYF.

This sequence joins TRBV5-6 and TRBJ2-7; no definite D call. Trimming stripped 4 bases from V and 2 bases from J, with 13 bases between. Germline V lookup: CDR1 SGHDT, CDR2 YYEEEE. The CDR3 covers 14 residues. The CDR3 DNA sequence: TGTGCCAGCAGCCCCGGAGTATCACCCTACGAGCAGTACTTC. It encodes CASSPGVSPYEQYF.

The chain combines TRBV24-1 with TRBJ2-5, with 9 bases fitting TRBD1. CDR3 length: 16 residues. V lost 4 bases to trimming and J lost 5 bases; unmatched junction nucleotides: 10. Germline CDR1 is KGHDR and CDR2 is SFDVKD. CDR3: CATSDPGTGKGETQYF. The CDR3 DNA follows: TGTGCCACCAGTGACCCTGGGACAGGGAAGGGGGAGACCCAGTACTTC.

DNA of the CDR3: TGTGCCTGGAGTGTACAGGCCACCGGGGAGCTGTTTTTT. It yields the protein CAWSVQATGELFF. The chain recombines TRBV30 with TRBJ2-2; D is possibly TRBD1 (5 bases). The germline V gene has CDR1 GTSNPN and CDR2 SVGIG (reference sequence). The CDR3 length is 13 residues. V lost 0 bases and J 4 bases, leaving 6 bases between the germline ends.

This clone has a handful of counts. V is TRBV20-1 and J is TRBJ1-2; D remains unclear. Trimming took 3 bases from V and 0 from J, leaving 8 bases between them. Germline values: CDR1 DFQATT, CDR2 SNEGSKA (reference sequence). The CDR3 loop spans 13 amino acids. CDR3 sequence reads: CSASSGANYGYTF. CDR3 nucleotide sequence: TGCAGTGCTAGTTCGGGAGCTAACTATGGCTACACCTTC.

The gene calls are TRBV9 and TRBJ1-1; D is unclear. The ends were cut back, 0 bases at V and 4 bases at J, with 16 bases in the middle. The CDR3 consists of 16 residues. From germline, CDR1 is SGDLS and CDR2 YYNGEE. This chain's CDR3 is CASSVGAGFGTTEAFF. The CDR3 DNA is TGTGCCAGCAGCGTAGGGGCGGGGTTTGGTACCACTGAAGCTTTCTTT.

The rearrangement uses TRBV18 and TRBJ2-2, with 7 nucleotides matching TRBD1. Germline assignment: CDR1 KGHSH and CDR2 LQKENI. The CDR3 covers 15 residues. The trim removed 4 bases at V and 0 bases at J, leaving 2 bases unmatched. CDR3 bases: TGTGCCAGCTCACAGGGGGCCGCGAACACCGGGGAGCTGTTTTTT. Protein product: CASSQGAANTGELFF. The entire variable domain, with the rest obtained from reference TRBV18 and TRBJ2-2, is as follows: NAGVMQNPRHLVRRRGQEARLRCSPMKGHSHVYWYRQLPEEGLKFMVYLQKENIIDESGMPKERFSAEFPKEGPSILRIQQVVRGDSAAYFCASSQGAANTGELFFGEGSRLTVL.

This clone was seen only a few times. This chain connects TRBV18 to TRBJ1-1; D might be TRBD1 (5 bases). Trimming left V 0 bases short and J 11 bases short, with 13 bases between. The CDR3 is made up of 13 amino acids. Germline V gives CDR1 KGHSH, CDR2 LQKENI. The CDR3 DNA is TGTGCCAGCTCACCACCGTACTCCAGGGCGGCTTTCTTT. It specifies CASSPPYSRAAFF.

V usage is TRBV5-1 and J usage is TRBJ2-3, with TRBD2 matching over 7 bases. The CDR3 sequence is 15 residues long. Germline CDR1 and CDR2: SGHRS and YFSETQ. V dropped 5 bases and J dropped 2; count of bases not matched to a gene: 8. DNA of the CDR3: TGCGCCAGCAGGTCCCCTAGCGGATCCACAGATACGCAGTATTTT. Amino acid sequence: CASRSPSGSTDTQYF.